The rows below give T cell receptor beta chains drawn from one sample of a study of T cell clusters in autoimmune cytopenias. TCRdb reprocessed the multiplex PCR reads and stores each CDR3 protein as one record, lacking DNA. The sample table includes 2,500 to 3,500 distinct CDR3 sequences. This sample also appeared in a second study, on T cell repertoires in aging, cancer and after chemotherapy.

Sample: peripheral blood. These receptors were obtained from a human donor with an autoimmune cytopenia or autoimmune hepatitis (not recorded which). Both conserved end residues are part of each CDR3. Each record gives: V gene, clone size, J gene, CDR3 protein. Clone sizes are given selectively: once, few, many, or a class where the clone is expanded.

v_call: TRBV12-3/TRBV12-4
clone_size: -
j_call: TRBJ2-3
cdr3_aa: CASSFRVTDTQYF

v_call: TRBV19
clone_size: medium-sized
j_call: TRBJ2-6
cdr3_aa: CASSPTGGTSGANVLTF

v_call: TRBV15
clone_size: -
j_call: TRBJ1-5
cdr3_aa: CATGNNQPQHF

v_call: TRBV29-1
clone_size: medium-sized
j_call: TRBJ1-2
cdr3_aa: CSVESGAGRYGYTF

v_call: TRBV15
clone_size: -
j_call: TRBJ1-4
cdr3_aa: CATSRESNTGTGAEKLFF

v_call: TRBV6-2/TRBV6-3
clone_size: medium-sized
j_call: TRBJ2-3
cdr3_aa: CASSYGPGSSTDTQYF

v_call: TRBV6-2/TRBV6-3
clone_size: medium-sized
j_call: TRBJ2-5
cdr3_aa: CASTDPGLAARETQYF

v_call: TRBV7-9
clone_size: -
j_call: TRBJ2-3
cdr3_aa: CASSLDPGSGSTDTQYF

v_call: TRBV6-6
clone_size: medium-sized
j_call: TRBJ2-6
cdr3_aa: CASRPWGGEPSGANVLTF

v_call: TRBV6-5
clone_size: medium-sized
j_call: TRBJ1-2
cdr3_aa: CASSYLGEIGGYTF

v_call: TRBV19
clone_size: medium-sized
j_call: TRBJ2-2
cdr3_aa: CASRTPNTGELFF

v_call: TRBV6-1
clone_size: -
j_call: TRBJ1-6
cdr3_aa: CASSGTGEVWVNSPLHF

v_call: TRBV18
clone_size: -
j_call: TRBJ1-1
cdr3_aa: CASSPGQASQNTEAFF

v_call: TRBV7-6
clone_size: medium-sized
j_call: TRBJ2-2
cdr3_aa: CASSLGTGGESGELFF

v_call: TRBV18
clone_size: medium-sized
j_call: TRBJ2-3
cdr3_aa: CASSPVADTQYF

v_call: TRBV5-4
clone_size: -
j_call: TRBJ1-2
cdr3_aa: CASSFLDGYTF

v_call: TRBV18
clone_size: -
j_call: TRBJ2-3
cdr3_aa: CASSPSLATRTDTQYF

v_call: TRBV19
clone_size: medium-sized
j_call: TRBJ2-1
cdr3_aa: CATWLGHEQFF

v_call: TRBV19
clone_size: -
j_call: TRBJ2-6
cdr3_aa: CASRTPTSGANVLTF

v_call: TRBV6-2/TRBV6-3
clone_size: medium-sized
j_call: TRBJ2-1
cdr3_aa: CASSYWGQTYNEQFF

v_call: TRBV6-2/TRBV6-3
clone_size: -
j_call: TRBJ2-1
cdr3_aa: CASSYAAVSYNEQFF

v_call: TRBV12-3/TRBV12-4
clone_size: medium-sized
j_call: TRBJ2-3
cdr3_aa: CASSPRSDGPDTQYF

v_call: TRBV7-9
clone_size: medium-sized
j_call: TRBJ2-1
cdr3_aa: CASSSVSGRAFGNEQFF

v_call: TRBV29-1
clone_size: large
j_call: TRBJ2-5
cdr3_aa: CSSRLAGGGSQETQYF